This T cell receptor (beta chain) was recovered during a study of CD8 T cells in Susac syndrome. It was negative isolation that provided the CD8+ and CD4+ T cells, whereas TEMRA cells were enriched by FACS. This CDR3 has 17 residues. Germline V lookup: CDR1 MNHNS, CDR2 SASEGT. V was clipped by 5 bases and J by 0 bases, with 17 bases between them. Reverse transcription of roughly 0.5 to 1 ug RNA used random hexamers. Coverage of TCR beta CDR3 amplification by immunoSEQ multiplex PCR extended to 54 Vbeta and 13 Jbeta. TCRdb recomputed calls from the immunoSEQ multiplex PCR reads with MiXCR, one row per CDR3 protein. The table records some 57,000 distinct CDR3 sequences, around 94% of them present only once.

The origin of this receptor is a human donor in good health. The gene calls are TRBV6-1 and TRBJ1-3; D may be TRBD1 (5 bases). Sequences were obtained from CD8+ T cells from PBMCs. The CDR3 loop is CASSPFLPGVSGNTIYF. CDR3 sequence (DNA): TGTGCCAGCAGTCCTTTCTTGCCGGGGGTCTCTGGAAACACCATATATTTT.